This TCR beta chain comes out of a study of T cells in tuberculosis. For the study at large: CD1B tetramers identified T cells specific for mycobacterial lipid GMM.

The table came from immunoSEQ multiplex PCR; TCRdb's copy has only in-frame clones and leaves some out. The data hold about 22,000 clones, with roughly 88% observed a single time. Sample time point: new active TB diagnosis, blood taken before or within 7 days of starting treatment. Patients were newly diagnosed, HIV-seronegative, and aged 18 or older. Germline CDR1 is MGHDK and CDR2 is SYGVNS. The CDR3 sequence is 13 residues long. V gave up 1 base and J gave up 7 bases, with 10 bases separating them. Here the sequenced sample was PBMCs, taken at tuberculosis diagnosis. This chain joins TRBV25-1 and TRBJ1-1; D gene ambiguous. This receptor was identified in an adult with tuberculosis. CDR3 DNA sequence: TGTGCCAGCAGTGAATCCCCTTTCAGTGAAGCTTTCTTT. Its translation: CASSESPFSEAFF.